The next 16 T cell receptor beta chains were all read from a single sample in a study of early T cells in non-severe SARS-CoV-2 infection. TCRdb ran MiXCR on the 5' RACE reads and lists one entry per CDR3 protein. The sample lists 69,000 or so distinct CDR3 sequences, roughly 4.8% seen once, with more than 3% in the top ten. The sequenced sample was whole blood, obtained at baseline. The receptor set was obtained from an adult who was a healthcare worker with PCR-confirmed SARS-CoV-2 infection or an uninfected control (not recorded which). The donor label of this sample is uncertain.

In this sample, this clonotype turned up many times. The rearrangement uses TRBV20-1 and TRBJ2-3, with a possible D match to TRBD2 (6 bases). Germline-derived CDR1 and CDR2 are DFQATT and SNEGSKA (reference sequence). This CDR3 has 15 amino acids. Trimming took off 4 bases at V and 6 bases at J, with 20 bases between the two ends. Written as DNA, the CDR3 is TGCAGTGCTATAGCGGCTAGCCTGCCACAGGATACGCAGTATTTT. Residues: CSAIAASLPQDTQYF.

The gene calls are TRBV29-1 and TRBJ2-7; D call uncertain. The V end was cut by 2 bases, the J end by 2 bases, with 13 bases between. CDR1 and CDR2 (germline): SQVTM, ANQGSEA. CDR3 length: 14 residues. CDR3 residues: CSVEIVTPTYEQYF. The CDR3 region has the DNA TGCAGCGTTGAAATTGTGACACCTACCTACGAGCAGTACTTC.

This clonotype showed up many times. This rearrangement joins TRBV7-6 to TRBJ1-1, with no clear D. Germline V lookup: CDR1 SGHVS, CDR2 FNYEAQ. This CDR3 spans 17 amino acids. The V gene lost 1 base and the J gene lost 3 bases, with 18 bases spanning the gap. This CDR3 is CASSLGGFERRDTEAFF. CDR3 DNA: TGTGCCAGCAGCTTAGGTGGTTTCGAGCGGAGGGACACTGAAGCTTTCTTT.

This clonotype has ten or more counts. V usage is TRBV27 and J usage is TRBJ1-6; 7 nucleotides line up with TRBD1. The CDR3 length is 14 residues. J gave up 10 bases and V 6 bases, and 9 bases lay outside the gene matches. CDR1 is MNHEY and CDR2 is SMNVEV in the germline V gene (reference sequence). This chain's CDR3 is CASRPTGRGSPLHF. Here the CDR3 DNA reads TGTGCCAGCAGACCGACAGGGAGGGGATCACCCCTCCACTTT.

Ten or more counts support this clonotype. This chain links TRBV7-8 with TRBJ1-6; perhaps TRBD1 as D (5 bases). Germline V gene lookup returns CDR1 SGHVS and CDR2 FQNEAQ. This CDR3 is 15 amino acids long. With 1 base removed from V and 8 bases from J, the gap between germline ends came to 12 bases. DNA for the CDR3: TGTGCCAGCAGCTTAGTGGGGGGAAGGGATTCACCCCTCCACTTT. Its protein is CASSLVGGRDSPLHF.

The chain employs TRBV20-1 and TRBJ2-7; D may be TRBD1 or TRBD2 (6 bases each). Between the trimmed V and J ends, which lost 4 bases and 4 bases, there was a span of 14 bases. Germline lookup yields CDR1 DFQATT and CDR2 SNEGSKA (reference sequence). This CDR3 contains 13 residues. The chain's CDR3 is CSAKLRGLYEQYF. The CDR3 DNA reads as TGCAGTGCTAAACTCCGGGGGCTGTACGAGCAGTACTTC.

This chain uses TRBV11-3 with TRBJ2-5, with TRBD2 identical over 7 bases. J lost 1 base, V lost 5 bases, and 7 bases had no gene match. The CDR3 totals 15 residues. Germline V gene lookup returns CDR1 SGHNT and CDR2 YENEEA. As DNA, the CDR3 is TGTGCCAGCAGCCGCGGACTAGAAGGCCAAGAGACCCAGTACTTC. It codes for CASSRGLEGQETQYF.

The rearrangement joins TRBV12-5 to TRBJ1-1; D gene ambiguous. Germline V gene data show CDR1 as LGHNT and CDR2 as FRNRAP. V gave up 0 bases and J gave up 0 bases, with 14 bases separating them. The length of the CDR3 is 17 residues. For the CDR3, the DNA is TGTGCTAGTGGTTTGGTACCAGCTGAGGAGATGAACACTGAAGCTTTCTTT. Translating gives CASGLVPAEEMNTEAFF.

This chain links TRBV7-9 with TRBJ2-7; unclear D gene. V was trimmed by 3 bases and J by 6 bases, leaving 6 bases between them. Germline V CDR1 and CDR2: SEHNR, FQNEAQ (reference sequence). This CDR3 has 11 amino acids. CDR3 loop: CASSLTREQYF. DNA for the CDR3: TGTGCCAGCAGCTTGACCCGCGAGCAGTACTTC.

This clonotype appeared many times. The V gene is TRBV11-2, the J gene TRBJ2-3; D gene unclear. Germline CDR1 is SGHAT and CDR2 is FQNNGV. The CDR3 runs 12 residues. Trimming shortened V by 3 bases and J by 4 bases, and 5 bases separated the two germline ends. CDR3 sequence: CASSFNADTQYF. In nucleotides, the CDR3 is TGTGCCAGCAGCTTCAACGCAGATACGCAGTATTTT.

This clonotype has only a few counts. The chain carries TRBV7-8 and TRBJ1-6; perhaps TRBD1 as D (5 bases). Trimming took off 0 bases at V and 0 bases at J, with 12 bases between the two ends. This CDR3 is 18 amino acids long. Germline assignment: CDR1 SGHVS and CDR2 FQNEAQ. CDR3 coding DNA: TGTGCCAGCAGCTTAGCACAGGTCCCTAGCTCCTATAATTCACCCCTCCACTTT. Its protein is CASSLAQVPSSYNSPLHF.

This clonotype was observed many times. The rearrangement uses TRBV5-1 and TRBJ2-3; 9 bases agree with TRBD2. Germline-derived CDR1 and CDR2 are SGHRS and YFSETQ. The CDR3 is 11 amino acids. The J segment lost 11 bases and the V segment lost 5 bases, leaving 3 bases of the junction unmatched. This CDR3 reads CASRAGGGQYF. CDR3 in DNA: TGCGCCAGCAGAGCGGGAGGAGGGCAGTATTTT.

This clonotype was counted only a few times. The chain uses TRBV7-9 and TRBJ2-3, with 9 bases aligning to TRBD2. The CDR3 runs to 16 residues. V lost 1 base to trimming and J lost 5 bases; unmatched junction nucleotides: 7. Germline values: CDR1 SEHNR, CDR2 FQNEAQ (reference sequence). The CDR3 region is CASSLERGVLLDTQYF. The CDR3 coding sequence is TGTGCCAGCAGCTTAGAGCGGGGGGTTCTCTTAGATACGCAGTATTTT.

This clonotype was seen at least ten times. CDR3 coding DNA: TGTGCCAGCAGGTCCTCCGACAGAGAGGGGAATCAGCCCCAGCATTTT. This gives the protein CASRSSDREGNQPQHF. The chain is built from TRBV7-8 and TRBJ1-5; D perhaps matches TRBD1 (5 bases). The CDR3 is made up of 16 amino acids. Germline-derived CDR1 and CDR2 are SGHVS and FQNEAQ. The germline V and J ends were trimmed by 6 bases and 4 bases, with 19 bases remaining between them. The full variable domain, completed using reference TRBV7-8 and TRBJ1-5, is GAGVSQSPRYKVAKRGQDVALRCDPISGHVSLFWYQQALGQGPEFLTYFQNEAQLDKSGLPSDRFFAERPEGSVSTLKIQRTQQEDSAVYLCASRSSDREGNQPQHFGDGTRLSIL.

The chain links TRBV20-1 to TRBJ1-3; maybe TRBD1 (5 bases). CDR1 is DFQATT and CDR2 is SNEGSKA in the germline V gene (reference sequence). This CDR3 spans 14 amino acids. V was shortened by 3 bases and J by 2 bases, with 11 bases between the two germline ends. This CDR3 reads CSASDRQPGNTIYF. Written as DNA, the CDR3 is TGCAGTGCTAGCGACAGACAGCCTGGAAACACCATATATTTT.

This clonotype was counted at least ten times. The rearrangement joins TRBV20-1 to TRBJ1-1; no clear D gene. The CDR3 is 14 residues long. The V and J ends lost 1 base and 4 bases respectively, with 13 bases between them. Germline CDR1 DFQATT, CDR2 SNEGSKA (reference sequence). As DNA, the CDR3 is TGCAGTGCTAGAGCTGCCAGGATGGGCACTGAAGCTTTCTTT. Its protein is CSARAARMGTEAFF.